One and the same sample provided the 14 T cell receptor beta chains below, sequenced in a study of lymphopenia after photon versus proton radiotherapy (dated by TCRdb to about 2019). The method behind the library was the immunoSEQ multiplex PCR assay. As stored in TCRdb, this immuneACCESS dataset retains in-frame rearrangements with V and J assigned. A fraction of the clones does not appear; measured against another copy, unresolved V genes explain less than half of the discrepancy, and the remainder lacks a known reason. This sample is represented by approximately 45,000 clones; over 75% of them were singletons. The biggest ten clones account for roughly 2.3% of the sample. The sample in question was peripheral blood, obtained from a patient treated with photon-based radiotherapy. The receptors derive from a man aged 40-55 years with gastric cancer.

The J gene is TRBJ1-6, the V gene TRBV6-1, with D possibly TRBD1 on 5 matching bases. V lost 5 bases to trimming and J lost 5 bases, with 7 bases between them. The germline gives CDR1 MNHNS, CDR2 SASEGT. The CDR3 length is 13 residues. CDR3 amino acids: CASSSGDNSPLHF. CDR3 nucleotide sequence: TGTGCCAGCAGTTCGGGGGATAATTCACCCCTCCACTTT.

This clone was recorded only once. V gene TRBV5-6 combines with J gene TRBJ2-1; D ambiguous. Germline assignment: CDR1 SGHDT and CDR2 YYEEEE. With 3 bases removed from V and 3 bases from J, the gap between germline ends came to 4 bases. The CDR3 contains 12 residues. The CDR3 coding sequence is TGTGCCAGCAGCTACTACTACAATGAGCAGTTCTTC. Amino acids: CASSYYYNEQFF.

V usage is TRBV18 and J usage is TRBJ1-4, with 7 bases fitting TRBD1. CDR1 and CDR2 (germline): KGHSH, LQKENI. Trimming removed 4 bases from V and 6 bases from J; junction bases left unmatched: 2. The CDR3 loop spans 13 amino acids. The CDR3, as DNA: TGTGCCAGCTCACGACAGGGAGATGAAAAACTGTTTTTT. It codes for CASSRQGDEKLFF.

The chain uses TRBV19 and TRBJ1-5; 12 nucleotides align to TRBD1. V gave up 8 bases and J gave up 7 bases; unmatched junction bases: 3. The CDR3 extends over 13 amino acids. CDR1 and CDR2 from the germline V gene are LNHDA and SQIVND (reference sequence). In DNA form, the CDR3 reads TGTGCCAGTGGCGGGACAGGGGGCCAGCCCCAGCATTTT. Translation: CASGGTGGQPQHF.

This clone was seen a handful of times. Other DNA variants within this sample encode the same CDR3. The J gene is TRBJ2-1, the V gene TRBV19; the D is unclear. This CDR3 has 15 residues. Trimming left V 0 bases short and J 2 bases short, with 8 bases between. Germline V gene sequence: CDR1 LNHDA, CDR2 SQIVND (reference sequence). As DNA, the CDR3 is TGTGCCAGTAGTATAGAAGGAAATACCTACAATGAGCAGTTCTTC. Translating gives CASSIEGNTYNEQFF. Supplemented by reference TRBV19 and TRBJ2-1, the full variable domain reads DGGITQSPKYLFRKEGQNVTLSCEQNLNHDAMYWYRQDPGQGLRLIYYSQIVNDFQKGDIAEGYSVSREKKESFPLTVTSAQKNPTAFYLCASSIEGNTYNEQFFGPGTRLTVL.

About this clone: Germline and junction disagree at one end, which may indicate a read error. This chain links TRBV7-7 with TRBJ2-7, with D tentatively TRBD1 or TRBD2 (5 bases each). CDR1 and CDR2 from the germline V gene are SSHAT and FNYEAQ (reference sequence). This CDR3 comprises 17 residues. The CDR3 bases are TGTGCTAGCAGCGCCACTGAGGGGAAGGCCGGCCCCTACGAGCAGTACTTC. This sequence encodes CASSATEGKAGPYEQYF.

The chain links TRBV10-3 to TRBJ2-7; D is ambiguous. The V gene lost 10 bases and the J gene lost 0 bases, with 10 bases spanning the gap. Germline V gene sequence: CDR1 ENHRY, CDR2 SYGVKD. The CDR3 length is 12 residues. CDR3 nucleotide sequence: TGTGCCACCCTGGCCCCCTCCTACGAGCAGTACTTC. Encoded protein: CATLAPSYEQYF.

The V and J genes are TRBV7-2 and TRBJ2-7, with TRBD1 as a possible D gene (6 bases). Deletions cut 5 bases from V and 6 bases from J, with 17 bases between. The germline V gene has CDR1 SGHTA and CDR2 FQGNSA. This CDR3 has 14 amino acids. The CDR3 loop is CASSVGGNLGEQYF. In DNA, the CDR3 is TGTGCCAGCAGCGTAGGGGGTAATCTTGGCGAGCAGTACTTC.

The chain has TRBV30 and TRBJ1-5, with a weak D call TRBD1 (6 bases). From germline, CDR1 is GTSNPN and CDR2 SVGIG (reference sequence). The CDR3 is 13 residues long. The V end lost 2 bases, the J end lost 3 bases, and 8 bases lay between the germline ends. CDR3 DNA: TGTGCCTGGAGTAGGACAGACAATCAGCCCCAGCATTTT. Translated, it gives CAWSRTDNQPQHF.

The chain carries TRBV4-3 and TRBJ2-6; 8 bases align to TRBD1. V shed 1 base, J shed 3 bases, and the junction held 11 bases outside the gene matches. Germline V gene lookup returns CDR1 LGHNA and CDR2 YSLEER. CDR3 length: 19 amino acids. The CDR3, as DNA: TGCGCCAGCAGCCAAGTATGGGGCCAGGGGGCTTTTGGGGCCAACGTCCTGACTTTC. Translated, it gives CASSQVWGQGAFGANVLTF.

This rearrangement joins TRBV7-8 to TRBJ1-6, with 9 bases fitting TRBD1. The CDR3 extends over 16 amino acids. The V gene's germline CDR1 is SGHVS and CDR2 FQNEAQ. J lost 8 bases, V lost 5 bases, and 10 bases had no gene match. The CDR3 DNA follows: TGTGCCAGCAGCCCCCGGGACAGGGAAACTTATTCACCCCTCCACTTT. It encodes CASSPRDRETYSPLHF.

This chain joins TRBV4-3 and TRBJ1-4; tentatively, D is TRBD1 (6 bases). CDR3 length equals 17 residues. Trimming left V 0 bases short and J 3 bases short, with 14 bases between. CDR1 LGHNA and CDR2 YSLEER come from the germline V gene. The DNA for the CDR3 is TGCGCCAGCAGCCAAGAGGCGGGAGGGGGGTCTAATGAAAAACTGTTTTTT. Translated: CASSQEAGGGSNEKLFF.

In nucleotides, the CDR3 is TGTGCCAGCTCGGGACAGGTCTCCTACGAGCAGTACTTC. Amino acids: CASSGQVSYEQYF. The chain couples TRBV18 to TRBJ2-7; 8 bases align to TRBD1. CDR1 is KGHSH, CDR2 LQKENI, per germline. V lost 6 bases and J lost 0; bases outside the gene matches: 1. The CDR3 sequence is 13 residues long.

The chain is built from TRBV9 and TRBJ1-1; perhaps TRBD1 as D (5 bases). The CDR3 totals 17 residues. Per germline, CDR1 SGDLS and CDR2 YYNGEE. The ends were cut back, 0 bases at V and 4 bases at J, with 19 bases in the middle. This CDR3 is CASSVGAVQAVGTEAFF. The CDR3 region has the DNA TGTGCCAGCAGCGTAGGGGCAGTACAGGCGGTCGGCACTGAAGCTTTCTTT.